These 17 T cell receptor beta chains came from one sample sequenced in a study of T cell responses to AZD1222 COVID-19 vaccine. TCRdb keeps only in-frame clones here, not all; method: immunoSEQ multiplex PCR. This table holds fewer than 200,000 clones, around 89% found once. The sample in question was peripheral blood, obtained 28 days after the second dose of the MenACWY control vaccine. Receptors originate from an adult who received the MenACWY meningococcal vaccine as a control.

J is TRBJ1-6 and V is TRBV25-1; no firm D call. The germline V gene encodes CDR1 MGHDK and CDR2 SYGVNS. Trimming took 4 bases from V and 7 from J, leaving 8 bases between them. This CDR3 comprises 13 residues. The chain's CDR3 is CASSVARNSPLHF. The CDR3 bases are TGTGCCAGCAGTGTAGCCCGAAATTCACCCCTCCACTTT.

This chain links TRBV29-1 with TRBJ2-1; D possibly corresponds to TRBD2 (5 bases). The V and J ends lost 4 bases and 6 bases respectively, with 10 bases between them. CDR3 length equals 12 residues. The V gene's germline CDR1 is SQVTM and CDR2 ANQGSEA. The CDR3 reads CSVGASINEQFF. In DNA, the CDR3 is TGCAGCGTTGGTGCTAGCATCAATGAGCAGTTCTTC.

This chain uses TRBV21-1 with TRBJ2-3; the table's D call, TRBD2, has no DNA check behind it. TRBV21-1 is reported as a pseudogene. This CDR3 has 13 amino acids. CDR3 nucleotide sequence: TGTGCCAGCGGGCGGGAGGGAGCGGATACGCAGTATTTT. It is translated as CASGREGADTQYF.

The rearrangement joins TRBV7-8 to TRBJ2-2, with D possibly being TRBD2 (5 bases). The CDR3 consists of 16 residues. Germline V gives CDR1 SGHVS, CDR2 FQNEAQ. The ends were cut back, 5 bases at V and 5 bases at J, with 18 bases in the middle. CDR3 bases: TGTGCCAGCAGCCCAAGACACCGGGATAATACCGGGGAGCTGTTTTTT. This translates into CASSPRHRDNTGELFF.

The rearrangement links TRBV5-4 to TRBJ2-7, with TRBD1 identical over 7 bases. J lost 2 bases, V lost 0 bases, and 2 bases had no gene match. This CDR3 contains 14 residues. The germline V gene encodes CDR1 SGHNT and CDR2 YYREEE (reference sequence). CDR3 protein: CASSLGTGAYEQYF. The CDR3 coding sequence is TGTGCCAGCAGCTTGGGGACAGGTGCCTACGAGCAGTACTTC.

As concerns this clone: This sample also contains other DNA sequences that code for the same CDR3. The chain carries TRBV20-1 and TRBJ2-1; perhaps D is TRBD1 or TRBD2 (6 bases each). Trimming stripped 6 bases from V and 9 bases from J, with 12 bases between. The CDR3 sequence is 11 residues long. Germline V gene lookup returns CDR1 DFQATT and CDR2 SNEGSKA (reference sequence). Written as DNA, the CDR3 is TGCAGTGCGGAGGGGGGCGGTGAGCAGTTCTTC. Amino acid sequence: CSAEGGGEQFF.

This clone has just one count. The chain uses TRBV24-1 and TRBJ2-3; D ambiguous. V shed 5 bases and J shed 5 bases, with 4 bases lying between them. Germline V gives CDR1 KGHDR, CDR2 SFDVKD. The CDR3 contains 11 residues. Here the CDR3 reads CATSGGDTQYF. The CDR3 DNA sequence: TGTGCCACCAGTGGCGGAGATACGCAGTATTTT.

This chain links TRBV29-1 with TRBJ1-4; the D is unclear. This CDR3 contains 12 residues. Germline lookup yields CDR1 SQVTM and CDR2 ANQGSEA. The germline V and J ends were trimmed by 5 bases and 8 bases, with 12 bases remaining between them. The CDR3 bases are TGCAGCGTTAGTTCAGGCGACGAAAAACTGTTTTTT. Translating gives CSVSSGDEKLFF.

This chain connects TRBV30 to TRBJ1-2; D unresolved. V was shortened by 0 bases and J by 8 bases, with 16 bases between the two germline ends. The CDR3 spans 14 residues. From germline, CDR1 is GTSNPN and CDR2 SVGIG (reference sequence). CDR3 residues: CAWSVSDRALGYTF. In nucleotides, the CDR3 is TGTGCCTGGAGTGTATCGGACCGCGCTTTGGGCTACACCTTC. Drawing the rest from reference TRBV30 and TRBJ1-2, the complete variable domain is SQTIHQWPATLVQPVGSPLSLECTVEGTSNPNLYWYRQAAGRGLQLLFYSVGIGQISSEVPQNLSASRPQDRQFILSSKKLLLSDSGFYLCAWSVSDRALGYTFGSGTRLTVV.

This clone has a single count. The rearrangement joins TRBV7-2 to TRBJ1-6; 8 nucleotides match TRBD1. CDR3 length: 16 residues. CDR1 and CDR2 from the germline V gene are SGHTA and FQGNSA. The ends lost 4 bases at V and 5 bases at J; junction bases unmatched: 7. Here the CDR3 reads CASSSTGQGNNSPLHF. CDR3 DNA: TGTGCCAGCAGCTCTACCGGACAGGGTAATAATTCACCCCTCCACTTT.

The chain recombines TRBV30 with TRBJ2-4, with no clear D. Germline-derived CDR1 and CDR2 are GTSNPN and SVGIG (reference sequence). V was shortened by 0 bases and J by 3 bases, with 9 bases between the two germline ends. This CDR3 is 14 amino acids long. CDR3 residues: CAWSVGWDKNIQYF. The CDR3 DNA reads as TGTGCCTGGAGTGTAGGGTGGGACAAAAACATTCAGTACTTC.

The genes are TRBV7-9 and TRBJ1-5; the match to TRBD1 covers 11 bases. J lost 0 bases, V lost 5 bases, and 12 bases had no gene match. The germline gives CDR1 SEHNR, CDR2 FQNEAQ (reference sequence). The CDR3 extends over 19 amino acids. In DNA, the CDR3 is TGTGCCAGCAGCCTAGGGACAGGGGGGGACTTTTTTAGCAATCAGCCCCAGCATTTT. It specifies CASSLGTGGDFFSNQPQHF.

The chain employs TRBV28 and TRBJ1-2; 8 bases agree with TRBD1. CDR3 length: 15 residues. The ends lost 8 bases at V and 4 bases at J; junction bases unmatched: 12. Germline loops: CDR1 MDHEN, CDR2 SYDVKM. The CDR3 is CASSTRTGGAYGYTF. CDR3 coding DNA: TGTGCCAGCTCAACTCGCACAGGGGGGGCCTATGGCTACACCTTC.

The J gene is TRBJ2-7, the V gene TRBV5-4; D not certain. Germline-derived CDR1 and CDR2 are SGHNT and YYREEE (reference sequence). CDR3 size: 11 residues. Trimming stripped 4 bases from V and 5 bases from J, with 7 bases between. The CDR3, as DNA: TGTGCCAGCAGCACTTTAGACGAGCAGTACTTC. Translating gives CASSTLDEQYF.

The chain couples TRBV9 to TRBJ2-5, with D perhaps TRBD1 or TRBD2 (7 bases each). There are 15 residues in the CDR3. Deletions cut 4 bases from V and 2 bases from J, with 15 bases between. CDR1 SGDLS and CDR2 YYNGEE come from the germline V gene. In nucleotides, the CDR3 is TGTGCCAGCAGCAGGGGGCTAGCGGAGCAAGAGACCCAGTACTTC. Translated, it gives CASSRGLAEQETQYF.

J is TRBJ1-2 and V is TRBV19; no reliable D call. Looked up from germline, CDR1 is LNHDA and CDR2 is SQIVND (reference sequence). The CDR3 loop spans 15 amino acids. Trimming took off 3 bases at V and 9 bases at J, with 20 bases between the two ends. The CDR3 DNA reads TGTGCCAGTAGTATTAAGTACCGGGAGACTAGGAGCTACACCTTC. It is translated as CASSIKYRETRSYTF.

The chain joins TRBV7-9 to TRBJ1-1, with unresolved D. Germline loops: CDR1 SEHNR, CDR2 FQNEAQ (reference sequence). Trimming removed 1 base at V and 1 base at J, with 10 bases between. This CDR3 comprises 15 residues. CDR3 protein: CASSLGLWPNTEAFF. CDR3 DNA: TGTGCCAGCAGCTTAGGGTTGTGGCCGAACACTGAAGCTTTCTTT. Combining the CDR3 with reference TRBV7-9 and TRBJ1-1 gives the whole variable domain DTGVSQNPRHKITKRGQNVTFRCDPISEHNRLYWYRQTLGQGPEFLTYFQNEAQLEKSRLLSDRFSAERPKGSFSTLEIQRTEQGDSAMYLCASSLGLWPNTEAFFGQGTRLTVV.